This TCR beta chain came from a study of blood T cell repertoires in COVID-19. Study details: Spain, Italy and the United States supplied samples that represented acute and convalescent COVID-19. The analysed material was cDNA or gDNA that came from T cells, B-cell-depleted T cells, or PBMCs.

Losses at the gene ends were 5 bases for V and 0 bases for J; bases not matched to a gene: 4. Germline CDR1 is MNHNY and CDR2 is SVGAGI (reference sequence). The CDR3 has 18 amino acids. Enrolled during active infection, Seattle patients were then followed longitudinally. In the original workflow: By means of reference gene primer amplification, nucleated cell counts were estimated. TCRdb's copy holds only in-frame clones and misses some; the assay was immunoSEQ multiplex PCR. V and J calls and clone size come straight from that table; D and trimming were deduced from the DNA. This table holds about 170,000 clones, around 84% found once.

The sequencing input was peripheral blood. V gene TRBV6-6 combines with J gene TRBJ2-2, with 15 bases matching TRBD2. The receptor was isolated from an older woman with COVID-19, enrolled during active disease. The CDR3 coding sequence is TGTGCCAGCAGTCGGGGACTAGCGGGAGGCGCGAACACCGGGGAGCTGTTTTTT. Translating gives CASSRGLAGGANTGELFF.